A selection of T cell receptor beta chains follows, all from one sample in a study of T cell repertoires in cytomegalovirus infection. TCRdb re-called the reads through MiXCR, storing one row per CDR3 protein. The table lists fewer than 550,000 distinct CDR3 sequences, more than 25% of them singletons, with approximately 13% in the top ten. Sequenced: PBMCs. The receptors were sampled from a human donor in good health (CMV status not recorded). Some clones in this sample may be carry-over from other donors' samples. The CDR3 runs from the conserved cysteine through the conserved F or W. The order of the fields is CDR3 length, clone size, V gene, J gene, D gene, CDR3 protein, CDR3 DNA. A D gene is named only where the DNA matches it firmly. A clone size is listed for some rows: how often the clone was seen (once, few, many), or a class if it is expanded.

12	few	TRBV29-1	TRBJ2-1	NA	CSVKREQHEQFF	TGCAGCGTCAAGAGGGAGCAGCATGAGCAGTTCTTC
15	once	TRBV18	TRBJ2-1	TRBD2	CASSPTTSAHNEQFF	TGTGCCAGCTCACCAACGACTAGCGCCCACAATGAGCAGTTCTTC
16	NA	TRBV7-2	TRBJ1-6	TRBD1	CASSSATGGRGSPLHF	TGTGCCAGCAGCTCCGCAACAGGGGGCAGGGGTTCACCCCTCCACTTT
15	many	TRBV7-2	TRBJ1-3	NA	CASSQGRLSGNTIYF	TGTGCCAGCAGCCAGGGACGGCTCTCTGGAAACACCATATATTTT
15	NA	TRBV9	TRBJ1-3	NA	CASSVGTISGNTIYF	TGTGCCAGCAGCGTAGGAACGATCTCTGGAAACACCATATATTTT
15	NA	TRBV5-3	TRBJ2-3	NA	CASSPPGSIADTQYF	TGTGCCAGCAGCCCCCCGGGATCTATCGCAGATACGCAGTATTTT
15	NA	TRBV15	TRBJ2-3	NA	CATRDWIASTDTQYF	TGTGCCACCCGTGACTGGATAGCTAGCACAGATACGCAGTATTTT
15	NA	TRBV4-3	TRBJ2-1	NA	CASSQDFGSYNEQFF	TGCGCCAGCAGCCAAGATTTCGGCTCCTACAATGAGCAGTTCTTC
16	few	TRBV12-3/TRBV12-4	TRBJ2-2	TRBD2	CASRELAVANTGELFF	TGTGCCAGCAGAGAACTAGCGGTCGCGAACACCGGGGAGCTGTTTTTT
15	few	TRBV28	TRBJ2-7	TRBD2	CASSRSGSIHYEQYF	TGTGCCAGCAGTAGAAGCGGGAGCATTCACTACGAGCAGTACTTC
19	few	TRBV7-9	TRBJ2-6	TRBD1	CASSPLDGDRLRGANVLTF	TGTGCCAGCAGCCCCTTAGATGGGGACAGGCTGCGGGGGGCCAACGTCCTGACTTTC
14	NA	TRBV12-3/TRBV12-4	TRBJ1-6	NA	CASNPTGFHSPLHF	TGTGCCAGCAATCCTACAGGGTTCCATTCACCCCTCCACTTT
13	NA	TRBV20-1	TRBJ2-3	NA	CSARDGLADTQYF	TGCAGTGCTAGGGACGGGCTGGCAGATACGCAGTATTTT
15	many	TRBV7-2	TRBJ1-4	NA	CASSLSTGFSEKLFF	TGTGCCAGCAGCTTATCTACGGGGTTTTCTGAAAAACTGTTTTTT
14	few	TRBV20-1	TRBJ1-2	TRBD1	CSATGTVIPYGYTF	TGCAGTGCTACCGGGACAGTCATTCCCTATGGCTACACCTTC
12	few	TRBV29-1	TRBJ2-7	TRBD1	CSGRQGMAEQYF	TGCAGCGGAAGACAGGGAATGGCCGAGCAGTACTTC
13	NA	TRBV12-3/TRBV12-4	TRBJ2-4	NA	CASTIRAENIQYF	TGTGCCAGCACCATTCGGGCGGAAAACATTCAGTACTTC
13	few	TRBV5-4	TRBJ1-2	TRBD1	CASSLTGADGYTF	TGTGCCAGCAGTTTGACAGGGGCCGATGGCTACACCTTC
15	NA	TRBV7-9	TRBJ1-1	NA	CASSFWREGNTEAFF	TGTGCCAGCAGCTTTTGGCGGGAGGGAAACACTGAAGCTTTCTTT
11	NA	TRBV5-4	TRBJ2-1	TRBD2	CASSARGLAVF	TGTGCCAGCAGCGCTCGAGGACTAGCAGTCTTC
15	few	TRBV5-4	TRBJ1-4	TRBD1	CASSLAGTGEKKLFF	TGTGCCAGCAGCTTGGCCGGGACAGGGGAGAAAAAACTGTTTTTT
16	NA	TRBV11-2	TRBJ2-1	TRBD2	CASSLDLLAGYNEQFF	TGTGCCAGCAGCTTAGATTTACTAGCGGGATACAATGAGCAGTTCTTC
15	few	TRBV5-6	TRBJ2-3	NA	CASSTTEDGTDTQYF	TGTGCCAGCAGCACGACGGAGGATGGCACAGATACGCAGTATTTT
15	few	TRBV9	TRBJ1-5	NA	CASSESTFSNQPQHF	TGTGCCAGCAGCGAGTCGACATTTAGCAATCAGCCCCAGCATTTT